This entry describes one TCR beta chain. TCRdb reprocessed the 5' RACE reads with MiXCR, giving one entry per CDR3 protein. The sample includes about 180,000 distinct CDR3 sequences, roughly 17% of them seen just once. The source of the sample is a study of T-cell memory formation after mild COVID-19. This CDR3 is built from 16 residues. Trimming took 1 base from V and 5 from J, leaving 14 bases between them. Per the germline V gene, CDR1 is SGHNT and CDR2 is YENEEA. This clonotype originated in an adult woman who had mild COVID-19 (a few samples of this study predate the infection). Cell type and time point are not known. The V gene is TRBV11-3, the J gene TRBJ2-2; D not resolved. What was sequenced was PBMCs or a T cell subset sorted from them (not recorded which). CDR3 nucleotide sequence: TGTGCCAGCAGCTTAGTGGGCAGGACCGGGACCGGGGAGCTGTTTTTT. Amino acid sequence: CASSLVGRTGTGELFF.